The TCR beta chain described here comes from a study of radiotherapy plus CTLA-4 blockade in lung cancer. Background on the study: 15% to 20% of enrolled patients responded objectively, and about 31% had disease control.

Germline V lookup: CDR1 SGDLS, CDR2 YYNGEE. V was clipped by 2 bases and J by 2 bases; unmatched bases: 1. This CDR3 has 14 residues. To note about this clone: Its antigen is unknown.

Study-wide points: Subsequent to radiotherapy plus ipilimumab, tumor-derived TCR clones underwent expansion in blood. The best prediction of response reportedly came from early blood T cell clone dynamics, with interferon-beta.

Chemo-refractory metastatic non-small-cell lung cancer patients received focal radiation with ipilimumab CTLA-4 blockade. Clones were read by immunoSEQ multiplex PCR, and TCRdb kept only the in-frame ones, dropping some. The sample holds about 53,000 clones; about 83% are singletons and the top ten take more than 4%. The rearrangement joins TRBV9 to TRBJ1-3; 7 bases match TRBD1. This receptor was obtained from a human donor with non-small cell lung cancer whose response to radiotherapy plus ipilimumab could not be evaluated. Sequences were derived from peripheral blood, sampled from a patient treated with radiotherapy plus ipilimumab. In nucleotides, the CDR3 is TGTGCCAGCAGCGTGACAGGGACTGGAAACACCATATATTTT. Protein sequence: CASSVTGTGNTIYF.